This T cell receptor (beta chain) stems from a study of blood T cell repertoires in COVID-19. Original methodology: Amplified reference gene primers provided the basis for estimating nucleated cell counts. Sequenced by immunoSEQ multiplex PCR; TCRdb stores in-frame clones only, minus some. D and trimming come from the DNA, and the V and J calls and clone size come from that table. The sample shows 250,000 to 350,000 clones, 70% to 85% of them seen only once. Seattle enrolled patients during active infection and tracked them longitudinally. Trimming removed 5 bases at V and 4 bases at J, with 15 bases between. The CDR3 runs 15 residues. Germline V CDR1 and CDR2: SGHAT, FQNNGV.

The sample consisted of peripheral blood. The receptor was isolated from a human donor with COVID-19, enrolled during active disease. The donor label of this sample is uncertain. The chain is built from TRBV11-2 and TRBJ1-3; maybe TRBD1 (5 bases). CDR3 DNA sequence: TGTGCCAGCAGCCCAAGATCAGGGTCCGGAAACACCATATATTTT. As protein: CASSPRSGSGNTIYF.